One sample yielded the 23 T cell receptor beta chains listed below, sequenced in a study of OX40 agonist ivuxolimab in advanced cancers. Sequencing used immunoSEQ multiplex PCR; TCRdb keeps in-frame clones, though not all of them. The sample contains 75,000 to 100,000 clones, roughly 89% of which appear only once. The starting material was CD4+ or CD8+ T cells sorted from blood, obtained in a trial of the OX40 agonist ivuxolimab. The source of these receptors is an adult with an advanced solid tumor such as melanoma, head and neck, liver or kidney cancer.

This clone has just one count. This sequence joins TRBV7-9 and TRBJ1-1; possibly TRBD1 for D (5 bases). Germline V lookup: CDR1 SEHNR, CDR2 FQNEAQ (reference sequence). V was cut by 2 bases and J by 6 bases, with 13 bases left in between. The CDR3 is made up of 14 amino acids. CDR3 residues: CASSLQTALAEAFF. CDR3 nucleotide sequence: TGTGCCAGCAGCTTACAGACAGCCTTGGCTGAAGCTTTCTTT. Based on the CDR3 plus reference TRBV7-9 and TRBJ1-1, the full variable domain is DTGVSQNPRHKITKRGQNVTFRCDPISEHNRLYWYRQTLGQGPEFLTYFQNEAQLEKSRLLSDRFSAERPKGSFSTLEIQRTEQGDSAMYLCASSLQTALAEAFFGQGTRLTVV.

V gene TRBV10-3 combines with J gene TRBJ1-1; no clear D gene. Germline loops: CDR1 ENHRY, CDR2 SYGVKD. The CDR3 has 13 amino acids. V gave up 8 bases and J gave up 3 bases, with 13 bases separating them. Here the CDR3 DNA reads TGTGCCATCGGCCCGGGAGCGGACACTGAAGCTTTCTTT. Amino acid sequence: CAIGPGADTEAFF.

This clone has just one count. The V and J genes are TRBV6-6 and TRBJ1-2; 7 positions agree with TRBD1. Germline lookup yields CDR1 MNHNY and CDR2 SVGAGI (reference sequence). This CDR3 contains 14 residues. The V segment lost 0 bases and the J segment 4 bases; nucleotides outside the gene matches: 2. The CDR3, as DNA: TGTGCCAGCAGTTACTCAGCAGGGGGCTATGGCTACACCTTC. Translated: CASSYSAGGYGYTF.

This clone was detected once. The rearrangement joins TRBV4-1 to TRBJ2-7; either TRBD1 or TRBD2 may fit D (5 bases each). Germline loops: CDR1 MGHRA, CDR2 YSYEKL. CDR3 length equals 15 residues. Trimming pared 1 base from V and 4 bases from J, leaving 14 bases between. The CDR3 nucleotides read TGCGCCAGCAGCCAAGGAGGGGCCGCCCAATACGAGCAGTACTTC. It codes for CASSQGGAAQYEQYF.

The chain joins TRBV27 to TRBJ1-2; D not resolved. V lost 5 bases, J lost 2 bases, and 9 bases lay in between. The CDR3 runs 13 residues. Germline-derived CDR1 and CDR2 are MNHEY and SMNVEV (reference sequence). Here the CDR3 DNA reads TGTGCCAGCAGTGTTACTTCAAACTATGGCTACACCTTC. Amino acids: CASSVTSNYGYTF.

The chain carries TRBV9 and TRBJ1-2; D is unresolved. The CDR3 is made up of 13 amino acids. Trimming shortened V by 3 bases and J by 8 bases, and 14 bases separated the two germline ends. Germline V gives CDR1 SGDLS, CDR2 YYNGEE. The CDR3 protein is CASSAELLPGYTF. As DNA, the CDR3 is TGTGCCAGCAGCGCAGAGTTACTGCCGGGCTACACCTTC.

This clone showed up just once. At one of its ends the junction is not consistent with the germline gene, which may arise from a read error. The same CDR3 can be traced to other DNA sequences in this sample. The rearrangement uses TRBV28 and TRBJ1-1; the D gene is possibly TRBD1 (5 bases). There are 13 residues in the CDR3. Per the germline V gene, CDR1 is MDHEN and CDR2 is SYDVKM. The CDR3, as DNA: TGTGCCAGCAGTCTATGGGGGGACACTGAAGCTTTCTTT. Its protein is CASSLWGDTEAFF.

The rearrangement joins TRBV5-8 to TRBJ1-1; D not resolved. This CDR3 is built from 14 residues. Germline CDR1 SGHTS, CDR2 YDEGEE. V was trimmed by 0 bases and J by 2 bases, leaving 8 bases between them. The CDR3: CASSLVQINTEAFF. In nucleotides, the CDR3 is TGTGCCAGCAGCTTGGTCCAGATAAACACTGAAGCTTTCTTT.

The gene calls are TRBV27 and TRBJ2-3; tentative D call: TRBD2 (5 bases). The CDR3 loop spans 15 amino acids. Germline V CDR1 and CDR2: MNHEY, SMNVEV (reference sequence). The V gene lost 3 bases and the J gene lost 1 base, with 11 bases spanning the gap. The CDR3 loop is CASSFRGRGTDTQYF. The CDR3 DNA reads TGTGCCAGCAGTTTTCGAGGGCGGGGCACAGATACGCAGTATTTT.

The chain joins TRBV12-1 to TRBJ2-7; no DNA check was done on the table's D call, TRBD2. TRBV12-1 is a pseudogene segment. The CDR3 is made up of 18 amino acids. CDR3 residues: CASSSCVLAGPFSYEQYF. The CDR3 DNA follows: TGTGCCAGCAGCTCATGTGTGCTAGCGGGACCTTTCTCCTACGAGCAGTACTTC.

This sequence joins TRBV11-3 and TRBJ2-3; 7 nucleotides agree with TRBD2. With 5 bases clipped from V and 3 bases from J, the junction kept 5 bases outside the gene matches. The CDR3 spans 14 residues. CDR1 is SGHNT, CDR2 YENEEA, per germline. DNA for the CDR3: TGTGCCAGCAGCCTCGGGAGGTCAACAGATACGCAGTATTTT. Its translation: CASSLGRSTDTQYF.

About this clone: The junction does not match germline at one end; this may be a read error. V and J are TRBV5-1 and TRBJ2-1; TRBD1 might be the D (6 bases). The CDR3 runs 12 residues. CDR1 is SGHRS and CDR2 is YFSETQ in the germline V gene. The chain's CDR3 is CASNLAGDEQFF. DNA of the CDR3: TGCGCCAGCAACTTGGCAGGGGATGAGCAGTTCTTC.

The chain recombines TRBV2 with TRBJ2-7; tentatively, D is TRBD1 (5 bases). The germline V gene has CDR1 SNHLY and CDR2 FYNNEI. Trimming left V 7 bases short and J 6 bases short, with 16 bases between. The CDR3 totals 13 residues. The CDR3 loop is CASNNAGSGEQYF. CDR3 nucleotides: TGTGCCAGCAATAACGCAGGGTCCGGCGAGCAGTACTTC.

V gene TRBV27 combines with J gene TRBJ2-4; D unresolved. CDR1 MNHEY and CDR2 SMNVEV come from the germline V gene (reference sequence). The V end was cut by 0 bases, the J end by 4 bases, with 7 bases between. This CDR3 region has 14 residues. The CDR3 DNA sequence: TGTGCCAGCAGTTTATCCGGCGCTAAAAACATTCAGTACTTC. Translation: CASSLSGAKNIQYF.

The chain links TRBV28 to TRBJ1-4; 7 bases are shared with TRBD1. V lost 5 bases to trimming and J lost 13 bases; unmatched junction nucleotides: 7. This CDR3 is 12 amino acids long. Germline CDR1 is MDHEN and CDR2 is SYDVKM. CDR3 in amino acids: CASSGTAGGLFF. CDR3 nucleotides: TGTGCCAGCAGTGGAACTGCAGGGGGACTGTTTTTT.

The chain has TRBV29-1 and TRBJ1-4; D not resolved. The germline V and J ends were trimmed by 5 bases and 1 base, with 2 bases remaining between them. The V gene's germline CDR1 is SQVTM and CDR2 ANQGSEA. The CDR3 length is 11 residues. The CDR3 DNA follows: TGCAGCGTTAGAACTAATGAAAAACTGTTTTTT. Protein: CSVRTNEKLFF.

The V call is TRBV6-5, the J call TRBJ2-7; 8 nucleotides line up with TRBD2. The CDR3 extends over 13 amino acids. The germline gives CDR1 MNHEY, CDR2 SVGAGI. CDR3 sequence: CVTGGVTVYEQYF. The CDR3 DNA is TGTGTGACGGGGGGGGTGACGGTCTACGAGCAGTACTTC.

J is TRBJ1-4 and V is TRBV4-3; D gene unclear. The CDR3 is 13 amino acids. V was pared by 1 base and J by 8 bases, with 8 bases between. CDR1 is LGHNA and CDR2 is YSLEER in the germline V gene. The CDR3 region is CASSQGPWEKLFF. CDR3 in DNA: TGCGCCAGCAGCCAAGGCCCCTGGGAAAAACTGTTTTTT.

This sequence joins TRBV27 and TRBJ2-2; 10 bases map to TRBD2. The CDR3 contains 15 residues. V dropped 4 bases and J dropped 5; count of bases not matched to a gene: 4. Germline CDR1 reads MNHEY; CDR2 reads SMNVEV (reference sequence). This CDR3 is CASSSGTSETGELFF. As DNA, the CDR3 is TGTGCCAGCAGTTCGGGGACTAGCGAAACCGGGGAGCTGTTTTTT.

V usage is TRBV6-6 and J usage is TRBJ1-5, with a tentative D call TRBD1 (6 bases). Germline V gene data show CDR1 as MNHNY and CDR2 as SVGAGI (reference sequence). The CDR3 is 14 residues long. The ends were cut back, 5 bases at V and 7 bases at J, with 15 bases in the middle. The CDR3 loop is CASSTTGFYQPQHF. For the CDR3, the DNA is TGTGCCAGCAGTACTACAGGGTTCTACCAGCCCCAGCATTTT.

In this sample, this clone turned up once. Here the CDR3 DNA reads TGTGCCAGCAGTTCCGGGCCCACGAACACTGAAGCTTTCTTT. Its translation is CASSSGPTNTEAFF. This sequence joins TRBV5-6 and TRBJ1-1; the D is unclear. Germline assignment: CDR1 SGHDT and CDR2 YYEEEE. CDR3 size: 14 residues. Trimming removed 5 bases from V and 1 base from J, with 12 bases in between.

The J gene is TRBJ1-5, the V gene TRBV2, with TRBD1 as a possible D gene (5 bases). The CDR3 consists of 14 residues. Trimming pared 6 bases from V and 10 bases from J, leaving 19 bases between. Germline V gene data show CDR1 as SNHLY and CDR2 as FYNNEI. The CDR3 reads CASRDIVGGSPQHF. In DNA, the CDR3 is TGTGCCAGCAGGGACATTGTTGGGGGGAGCCCCCAGCATTTT.

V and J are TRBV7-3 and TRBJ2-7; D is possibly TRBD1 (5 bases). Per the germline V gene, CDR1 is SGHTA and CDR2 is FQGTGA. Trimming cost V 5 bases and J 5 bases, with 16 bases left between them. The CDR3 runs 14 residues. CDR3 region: CASSPTRGADEQYF. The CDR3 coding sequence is TGTGCCAGCAGCCCGACAAGGGGCGCGGACGAGCAGTACTTC.